This is a list of T cell receptor beta chains from one sample in a study of blood T cell repertoires in COVID-19. The data were produced by immunoSEQ multiplex PCR, yet TCRdb's version contains in-frame clones alone and is incomplete. In the table there are some 130,000 clones, 78% of which are singletons. The specimen sequenced was peripheral blood. These TCRs come from a man aged 55 to 70 who had recovered from COVID-19. Each CDR3 is given with its conserved first and last residue. D genes are given only for firm matches. Only part of the rows carry a size: once, few, many, or a class if the clone is expanded.

TRBJ1-3 | NA | TRBV16 | NA | CASSPRRGNTIYF | TGTGCCAGCAGCCCCCGGAGGGGAAACACCATATATTTT
TRBJ1-5 | NA | TRBV19 | TRBD1 | CASSNRQGASNQPQHF | TGTGCCAGTAGTAACCGACAGGGGGCTAGCAATCAGCCCCAGCATTTT
TRBJ2-5 | NA | TRBV2 | TRBD1 | CASNDRQGAKQETQYF | TGTGCCAGCAACGACCGACAGGGGGCAAAACAAGAGACCCAGTACTTC
TRBJ2-5 | NA | TRBV28 | TRBD2 | CASTTLAGGQETQYF | TGTGCCAGCACTACTTTGGCGGGAGGGCAAGAGACCCAGTACTTC
TRBJ1-4 | NA | TRBV4-1 | TRBD1 | CASSDPGQGSEKLFF | TGCGCCAGCAGCGACCCGGGACAGGGAAGTGAAAAACTGTTTTTT
TRBJ1-1 | NA | TRBV30 | NA | CAWSLENTEAFF | TGTGCCTGGAGTTTAGAGAACACTGAAGCTTTCTTT
TRBJ2-1 | few | TRBV24-1 | TRBD2 | CATSDLKLAGGDEQFF | TGTGCCACCAGTGATTTGAAGCTAGCGGGGGGGGATGAGCAGTTCTTC
TRBJ2-7 | NA | TRBV7-9 | TRBD2 | CASSRILAGVYEQYF | TGTGCCAGCAGCCGCATACTAGCGGGAGTATACGAGCAGTACTTC
TRBJ2-7 | few | TRBV12-3/TRBV12-4 | NA | CASSRGNEQYF | TGTGCCAGCAGTCGGGGGAACGAGCAGTACTTC
TRBJ2-3 | NA | TRBV18 | NA | CASSPNKQTTDTQYF | TGTGCCAGCTCACCCAATAAACAGACAACAGATACGCAGTATTTT
TRBJ2-1 | NA | TRBV11-2 | TRBD2 | CARSLMGAGGQQFF | TGTGCCCGCAGCTTGATGGGGGCGGGGGGGCAGCAGTTCTTC
TRBJ2-3 | NA | TRBV27 | NA | CASSYRGGGRGVTDTQYF | TGTGCCAGCAGTTACCGAGGGGGGGGGAGGGGGGTGACAGATACGCAGTATTTT
TRBJ1-5 | NA | TRBV27 | NA | CASSPTGYQPQHF | TGTGCCAGCAGTCCGACAGGTTATCAGCCCCAGCATTTT
TRBJ2-3 | many | TRBV28 | TRBD2 | CASSYLAGGTTDTQYF | TGTGCCAGCAGCTATCTAGCGGGGGGTACCACAGATACGCAGTATTTT
TRBJ2-1 | NA | TRBV5-1 | TRBD2 | CASSSLGTSGMSSYNEQFF | TGCGCCAGCAGCTCCCTAGGGACTAGCGGCATGAGCTCCTACAATGAGCAGTTCTTC